This T cell receptor (beta chain) is from a study of chemoradiotherapy in HPV16-positive cancers. Study conclusions and caveats: During treatment, candidate HPV-specific clones and E7-related motifs expanded in tumor.

Repertoires were generated with immunoSEQ multiplex PCR, while TCRdb's copy carries only in-frame clones and drops some. The repertoire holds around 11,000 clones, with 74% as singletons. Germline loops: CDR1 LNHNV, CDR2 YYDKDF (reference sequence). V was clipped by 3 bases and J by 4 bases, with 15 bases between them. CDR3 length: 15 residues. On this clone itself: What it binds is not known.

This clonotype originated in a human donor with HPV-associated anogenital cancer. The specimen was taken from a patient who underwent chemoradiotherapy. The chain carries TRBV15 and TRBJ1-2; D is uncertain. The CDR3 DNA sequence: TGTGCCACCAGCAGCCGGGGTAGGGTCGGCTATGGCTACACCTTC. Its protein product is CATSSRGRVGYGYTF.